These T cell receptor beta chains were read from a single sample in a study of shared clonotypes between healthy human individuals. Assay used: immunoSEQ multiplex PCR; TCRdb lists only in-frame clones, some missing. The top ten clones hold under 11% of a sample with 150,000 to 200,000 clones, 66% of them seen once. Material for sequencing was memory CD4+ T cells sorted from blood. The receptors were sampled from a man under 40 in good health. The CDR3 runs from the conserved cysteine through the conserved F or W. The D gene is left open where the match is weak. Size is stated for part of the rows, as once, few or many counts, or as a class when the clone is expanded.

>TRBD1|.|TRBJ2-7|TRBV5-4
TGTGCCAGCAGCTTAAACAGGGGGCGCGTTTCATCCGAGCAGTACTTC
CASSLNRGRVSSEQYF
>.|.|TRBJ2-7|TRBV11-3
TGTGCCAGCAGCTTACCCCCCTACGAGCAGTACTTC
CASSLPPYEQYF
>.|once|TRBJ1-5|TRBV15
TGTGCCACCAGCAGAGACCCGTGGGGAGGGCAGCCCCAGCATTTT
CATSRDPWGGQPQHF
>.|.|TRBJ1-1|TRBV6-5
TGTGCCAGCAGTTCTGCGTCTGAAGCTTTCTTT
CASSSASEAFF
>.|many|TRBJ1-2|TRBV30
TGTGCCTGGAGGGCCACAGGGATTGGCTACACCTTC
CAWRATGIGYTF
>TRBD1|.|TRBJ2-5|TRBV11-1
TGTGCCAGCAGCCCGGGGACAGCGTACCAAGAGACCCAGTACTTC
CASSPGTAYQETQYF
>.|few|TRBJ1-1|TRBV25-1
TGTGCCAGCAGCAGACTGAACACTGAAGCTTTCTTT
CASSRLNTEAFF
>.|medium-sized|TRBJ2-6|TRBV7-6
TGTGCCAGCAGCCTAACCGGGGGACCTGGGGCCAACGTCCTGACTTTC
CASSLTGGPGANVLTF
>.|.|TRBJ2-3|TRBV5-1
TGCGCCAGCAGCTTGCCAGGGGCCACCACAGATACGCAGTATTTT
CASSLPGATTDTQYF
>TRBD1|many|TRBJ1-1|TRBV10-3
TGTGCCATCAGTGAGGGAGGGGGCTTCACTGAAGCTTTCTTT
CAISEGGGFTEAFF
>.|.|TRBJ2-1|TRBV18
TGTGCCAGCTCACCACGGGGGGGGCGCGTGGGTAATGAGCAGTTCTTC
CASSPRGGRVGNEQFF
>TRBD1|few|TRBJ2-7|TRBV29-1
TGCAGCTCTTGGGACAGAGCTACGACCGAGCAGTACTTC
CSSWDRATTEQYF
>.|.|TRBJ2-1|TRBV28
TGTGCCAGCAGAATTAACAGCGGGCGGCGGGCGCGGGTCTCTCACAATGAGCAGTTCTTC
CASRINSGRRARVSHNEQFF
>.|.|TRBJ2-2|TRBV29-1
TGCAGCGTTGTGAATAGCGGATACACCGGGGAGCTGTTTTTT
CSVVNSGYTGELFF
>TRBD2|many|TRBJ2-1|TRBV11-3
TGTGCCAGCAGCCCTATAGCGGGAGGGAATGAGCAGTTCTTC
CASSPIAGGNEQFF
>.|few|TRBJ1-5|TRBV4-1
TGCGCCAGCAGCCAAGGACAGGTGTCAAGACAGCCCCAGCATTTT
CASSQGQVSRQPQHF
>.|.|TRBJ2-1|TRBV5-6
TGTGCCAGCAGCTTGATGCTTCAAGGGTCCTACAATGAGCAGTTCTTC
CASSLMLQGSYNEQFF
>.|.|TRBJ2-1|TRBV6-6
TGTGCCAGATTCATACGCAATGAGCAGTTCTTC
CARFIRNEQFF
>TRBD1|.|TRBJ1-1|TRBV5-1
TGCGCCAGCAGCTCGACAGGGGCCGACACTGAAGCTTTCTTT
CASSSTGADTEAFF
>.|once|TRBJ2-2|TRBV6-6
TGTGCCAGCAGTACCCAACTACAGAGCGGGGAGCTGTTTTTT
CASSTQLQSGELFF
>.|.|TRBJ2-7|TRBV28
TGTGCCAGCAGTACGGTGGAGCAGTACTTC
CASSTVEQYF
>.|.|TRBJ2-6|TRBV25-1
TGTGCCAGCAGTGAATATGGGGACTCTGGGGCCAACGTCCTGACTTTC
CASSEYGDSGANVLTF
>.|.|TRBJ2-5|TRBV6-1
TGTGCCAGCAGTCTTACGGGAGTAAAAGAGACCCAGTACTTC
CASSLTGVKETQYF
>.|many|TRBJ2-7|TRBV6-1
TGTGCCAGCAGTGAAATGGTCGGACAGTACTTC
CASSEMVGQYF
>.|.|TRBJ2-7|TRBV6-5
TGTGCCAGCAGAACTAACCCCTACGAGCAGTACTTC
CASRTNPYEQYF
>.|.|TRBJ2-3|TRBV19
TGTGCCAGTAGGAGAGGAGGATTCGCTAGCACAGATACGCAGTATTTT
CASRRGGFASTDTQYF
>.|many|TRBJ2-7|TRBV20-1
TGCAGTGCTAGTCATCAGGACGAGCAGTACTTC
CSASHQDEQYF
>.|once|TRBJ2-7|TRBV7-9
TGTGCCAGCAGCTTACTAGTGTCCTCCTACGAGCAGTACTTC
CASSLLVSSYEQYF
>.|.|TRBJ1-4|TRBV9
TGTGCCAGCAGCGTAAGGGGGGGCGATGAAAAACTGTTTTTT
CASSVRGGDEKLFF
>TRBD1|.|TRBJ1-4|TRBV6-5
TGTGCCAGCAGTTACTCTGACAGGGGGATTGAAAAACTGTTTTTT
CASSYSDRGIEKLFF
>TRBD2|.|TRBJ2-5|TRBV7-3
TGTGCCAGCAGTTTAGGGCGACTAGCGGGAGAGGAGACCCAGTACTTC
CASSLGRLAGEETQYF
>.|.|TRBJ2-1|TRBV18
TGTGCCAGCTCACCAAACAGGGCGAGCTCCTACAATGAGCAGTTCTTC
CASSPNRASSYNEQFF
>.|.|TRBJ1-1|TRBV7-9
TGTGCCAGCAGCTTACAGGATTGGCGGGGGCTGAACACTGAAGCTTTCTTT
CASSLQDWRGLNTEAFF
>.|.|TRBJ2-3|TRBV11-1
TGTGCCAGCAGCTCCCATCCTGGCACAGATACGCAGTATTTT
CASSSHPGTDTQYF
>.|.|TRBJ2-6|TRBV11-2
TGTGCCAGCTCATTAGGACGCCCGGCGAGCTCTGGGGCCAACGTCCTGACTTTC
CASSLGRPASSGANVLTF
>.|.|TRBJ2-7|TRBV2
TGTGCCAGCAGTGGGGTGGGAGGCTACGAGCAGTACTTC
CASSGVGGYEQYF
>TRBD1|.|TRBJ2-5|TRBV5-1
TGCGCCAGCAGCTTTGGGGACAGGGGGCGAGAGACCCAGTACTTC
CASSFGDRGRETQYF
>.|.|TRBJ2-7|TRBV2
TGTGCCAGCAGTGAGTGGGACGAGCAGTACTTC
CASSEWDEQYF
>TRBD1|.|TRBJ2-3|TRBV19
TGTGCCAGTAGTAATCAGGGGGAAGATACGCAGTATTTT
CASSNQGEDTQYF
>.|many|TRBJ1-5|TRBV7-9
TGTGCCAGCAGCTCCACAGGATTGCCCCAGCATTTT
CASSSTGLPQHF
>.|many|TRBJ2-5|TRBV15
TGTGCCACCAGCAGAGGACAGGAGCAAGAGACCCAGTACTTC
CATSRGQEQETQYF
>TRBD1|.|TRBJ2-7|TRBV7-9
TGTGCCAGCAGCTTCCCGACCGGGACAGGGGCCTACGAGCAGTACTTC
CASSFPTGTGAYEQYF
>TRBD2|.|TRBJ2-7|TRBV2
TGTGCCACCCCTCGGGGGGACCACGGGCAGTACTTC
CATPRGDHGQYF
>.|few|TRBJ2-1|TRBV9
TGTGCCAGCAGCGTAGCTACGCGGGATGAGCAGTTCTTC
CASSVATRDEQFF